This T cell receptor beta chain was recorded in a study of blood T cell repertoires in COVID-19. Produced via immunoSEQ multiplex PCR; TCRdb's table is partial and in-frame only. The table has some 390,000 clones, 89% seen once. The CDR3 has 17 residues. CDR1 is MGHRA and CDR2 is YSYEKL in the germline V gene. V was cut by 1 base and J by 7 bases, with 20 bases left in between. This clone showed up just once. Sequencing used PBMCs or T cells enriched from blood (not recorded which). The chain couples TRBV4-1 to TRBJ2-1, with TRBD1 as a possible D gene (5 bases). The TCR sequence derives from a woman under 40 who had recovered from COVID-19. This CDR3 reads CASSQAGSEYLRNEQFF. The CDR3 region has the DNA TGCGCCAGCAGCCAAGCAGGGTCAGAATACCTTAGGAATGAGCAGTTCTTC.